This T cell receptor (beta chain) was observed in a study of blood T cells in healthy people across ages. Study-wide points: In the absence of known donor CMV status, changes in expanded clonotypes were possibly confounded.

As to this clonotype: Its antigen remains unknown.

Primers used in a second PCR of about 7 to 11 cycles were a sample-barcoded 5' primer and a J-beta primer mix. The template-switch adaptor was a 5' adaptor with 12 random nucleotides. It tagged each cDNA molecule. TCRdb redid the calling of the 5' RACE reads with MiXCR, one entry per CDR3 protein. The sample carries roughly 1.5 million distinct CDR3 sequences, about 42% recorded once. V gave up 5 bases and J gave up 10 bases, with 15 bases separating them. The CDR3 spans 13 residues. In germline, CDR1 is SEHNR, CDR2 FQNEAQ (reference sequence). Researchers collected around 10 milliliters of peripheral blood from every single donor.

The chain is built from TRBV7-9 and TRBJ2-1; D unresolved. The sequence derives from a woman aged 18-30 years in good health. The sample was blood. CDR3 coding DNA: TGTGCCAGCAGCGAGGCCGCCGAGGAAGAGCAGTTCTTC. This encodes CASSEAAEEEQFF.